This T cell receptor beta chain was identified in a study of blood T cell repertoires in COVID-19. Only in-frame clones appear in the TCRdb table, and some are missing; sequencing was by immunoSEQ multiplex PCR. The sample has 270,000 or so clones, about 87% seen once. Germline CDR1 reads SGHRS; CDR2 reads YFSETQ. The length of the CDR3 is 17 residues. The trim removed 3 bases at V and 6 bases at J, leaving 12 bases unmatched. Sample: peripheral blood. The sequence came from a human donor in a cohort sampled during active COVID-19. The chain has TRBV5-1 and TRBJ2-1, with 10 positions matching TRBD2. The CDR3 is CASSSSLAGVGGNEQFF. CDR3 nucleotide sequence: TGCGCCAGCAGCTCTTCGCTAGCGGGAGTAGGAGGCAATGAGCAGTTCTTC.